This T cell receptor beta chain was captured by sequencing in a study of OX40 agonist ivuxolimab in advanced cancers. Looking at the study overall: Of the participants, 35% to 50% had some prior anti-PD-1, anti-PD-L1 or anti-CTLA-4 therapy, which was allowed. Partial responses, seen in three patients, involved one hepatocellular carcinoma and two cutaneous melanomas. Study-level findings and limits: The work left the antigen specificity of expanded peripheral T cells undetermined.

Worth noting for this clone: Its target is unknown.

Germline V lookup: CDR1 SGHTA, CDR2 FQGTGA. V gave up 8 bases and J gave up 3 bases; unmatched junction bases: 6. The CDR3 is made up of 14 amino acids. Sequencing used immunoSEQ multiplex PCR; TCRdb keeps in-frame clones, though not all of them. The sample has about 80,000 clones, around nine tenths seen once. The material was CD4+ or CD8+ T cells sorted from blood, obtained in a trial of the OX40 agonist ivuxolimab. The V and J genes are TRBV7-3 and TRBJ2-1, with 8 bases identical to TRBD1. The receptor was isolated from an adult with an advanced solid tumor such as melanoma, head and neck, liver or kidney cancer. The CDR3 region has the DNA TGTGCCAGCTCATACAGGGGGTTCTACAATGAGCAGTTCTTC. This encodes CASSYRGFYNEQFF.